Included here is one TCR beta chain sequence, with context. The CDR3 spans 14 residues. Germline lookup yields CDR1 SGHRS and CDR2 YFSETQ. The V and J ends lost 7 bases and 2 bases respectively, with 13 bases between them. The authors' processing: Scientists estimated how many nucleated cells there were by amplifying reference gene primers. Profiling relied on immunoSEQ multiplex PCR, and the TCRdb table lists in-frame clones only, not all of them. D and trimming were read from the DNA, whereas the V and J calls and clone size are those reported in that table. The sample carries 100,000 to 150,000 clones, around 89% recorded once. This record comes from a study of blood T cell repertoires in COVID-19. Study details: Donors in the United States, Italy and Spain gave samples during acute or convalescent COVID-19. T cells, B-cell-depleted T cells, or PBMCs provided the cDNA or gDNA that served as material.

Followed over time, Seattle patients had been enrolled while infection was active. The chain couples TRBV5-1 to TRBJ1-5; D is possibly TRBD1 (6 bases). Sequencing was performed on peripheral blood. The receptor comes from a man in his sixties with COVID-19, enrolled during active disease. The CDR3, as DNA: TGCGCCAGCCGGGCAGGGGCTGGCAATCAGCCCCAGCATTTT. It codes for CASRAGAGNQPQHF.